Listed here is a single T cell receptor (beta chain). From germline, CDR1 is SGDLS and CDR2 YYNGEE. This CDR3 spans 13 amino acids. With 1 base removed from V and 0 bases from J, the gap between germline ends came to 3 bases. The data were obtained in a study of blood T cell repertoires in COVID-19. Assay: immunoSEQ multiplex PCR; the TCRdb copy retains only in-frame clones and omits some. The data show 300,000 to 350,000 clones, with roughly 85% seen just once and 4% to 5.5% held by the top ten. Input material: PBMCs or T cells enriched from blood (not recorded which). This sequence originates from a woman aged 40 to 49 with acute COVID-19. This sequence joins TRBV9 and TRBJ2-3; unclear D gene. The CDR3 sequence: CASSVPSTDTQYF. In DNA form, the CDR3 reads TGTGCCAGCAGCGTACCTAGCACAGATACGCAGTATTTT.